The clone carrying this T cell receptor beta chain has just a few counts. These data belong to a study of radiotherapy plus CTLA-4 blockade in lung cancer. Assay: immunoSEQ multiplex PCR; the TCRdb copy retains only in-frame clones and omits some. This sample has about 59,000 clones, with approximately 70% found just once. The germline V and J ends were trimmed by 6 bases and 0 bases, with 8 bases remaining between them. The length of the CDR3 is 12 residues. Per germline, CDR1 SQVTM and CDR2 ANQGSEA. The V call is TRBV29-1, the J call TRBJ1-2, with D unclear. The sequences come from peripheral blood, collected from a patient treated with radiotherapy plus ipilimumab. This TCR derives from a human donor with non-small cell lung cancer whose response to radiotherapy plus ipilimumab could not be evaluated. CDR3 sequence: CSVGRANYGYTF. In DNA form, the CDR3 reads TGCAGCGTAGGGAGGGCTAACTATGGCTACACCTTC.